This T cell receptor (beta chain) was documented in a study of blood T cell repertoires in COVID-19. Study background: Acute and convalescent COVID-19 samples came from the United States, Italy and Spain. The analysed material was cDNA or gDNA that came from T cells, B-cell-depleted T cells, or PBMCs.

CDR1 and CDR2 from the germline V gene are LNHDA and SQIVND (reference sequence). This CDR3 spans 13 amino acids. The V and J ends lost 6 bases and 6 bases respectively, with 11 bases between them. This clone was seen just once. Authors' processing steps: Nucleated cell counts were estimated from reference gene primer amplification. Generated by immunoSEQ multiplex PCR, the TCRdb table keeps only in-frame clones and is missing some. V, J and clone size derive from that table, while D and trimming were established from the DNA sequence. Among over 85,000 clones listed, 85% were seen once. The clonotype was recovered from a man aged 80 or over with acute or convalescent COVID-19. The V call is TRBV19, the J call TRBJ2-2; D might be TRBD1 (6 bases). Sequenced input: peripheral blood. The DNA of the CDR3 is TGTGCCAGTAGCAAACAGGGACCCGGGGAGCTGTTTTTT. This gives the protein CASSKQGPGELFF.